This TCR beta chain comes out of a study of blood T cell repertoires in COVID-19. Across the whole study: Acute-phase and convalescent COVID-19 samples originated in the United States, Italy and Spain. The analysed material was cDNA or gDNA that came from T cells, B-cell-depleted T cells, or PBMCs.

In the source study's methods: By means of reference gene primer amplification, nucleated cell counts were estimated. The table came from immunoSEQ multiplex PCR; TCRdb's copy has only in-frame clones and leaves some out. V and J calls plus clone size are reproduced from that table; the DNA served to infer D and trimming. The sample contains 75,000 to 95,000 clones, around 86% of which appear only once. This clone was seen a single time. The CDR3 covers 13 residues. The germline gives CDR1 MNHEY, CDR2 SMNVEV (reference sequence). V was clipped by 3 bases and J by 1 base, with 6 bases between them. The gene calls are TRBV27 and TRBJ1-1; D is possibly TRBD1 (6 bases). The TCR sequence derives from a human donor in a cohort sampled during active COVID-19. The specimen was peripheral blood. The CDR3 coding sequence is TGTGCCAGCAGTTTGGGGGCGAACACTGAAGCTTTCTTT. This gives the protein CASSLGANTEAFF.